This T cell receptor beta chain was observed in a study of OX40 agonist ivuxolimab in advanced cancers. In the study overall: Prior checkpoint blockade (anti-PD-1, anti-PD-L1 or anti-CTLA-4) was permitted; approximately 40% had it. Partial responses, seen in three patients, involved one hepatocellular carcinoma and two cutaneous melanomas. Study observations and caveats: By week 6 at 0.1 to 3.0 mg/kg, blood CD4+ and CD8+ T cells had expanded clonally.

This clone appeared a few times. Its antigen is not known. The CDR3 covers 17 residues. The germline V gene has CDR1 SGHDT and CDR2 YYEEEE. The V segment lost 0 bases and the J segment 8 bases; nucleotides outside the gene matches: 11. Profiled with immunoSEQ multiplex PCR; TCRdb holds only in-frame clones, not every one. The sample holds about 76,000 clones; roughly 85% are singletons and the top ten take about 0.6%. Blood specimens came from baseline, cycle 4 day 1, and cycle 7 day 1. This specimen was CD4+ or CD8+ T cells sorted from blood, taken in a trial of the OX40 agonist ivuxolimab. This chain joins TRBV5-6 and TRBJ2-1, with 10 nucleotides matching TRBD2. The source is an adult with an advanced solid tumor such as melanoma, head and neck, liver or kidney cancer. CDR3 nucleotides: TGTGCCAGCAGCTTGGTAGTAGCGGGGGGCCCCGAGGATGAGCAGTTCTTC. Translating gives CASSLVVAGGPEDEQFF.